The 25 T cell receptor beta chains given below trace back to one sample, sequenced in a study of T cell clonotyping in hematopoietic cell transplantation. Libraries were prepared by immunoSEQ multiplex PCR; TCRdb keeps only in-frame clonotypes and omits some of them. The data show some 9,200 clones, more than 65% seen once. Specified time point: recipient sample about 28 days before transplant, after cytoreduction. The sequences come from peripheral blood mononuclear cells, collected before stem cell transplant. These receptors all stem from a man aged 55-75 years with acute myeloid leukemia. Some clones in this sample may be carry-over from other donors' samples.

V gene TRBV2 combines with J gene TRBJ2-5, with 8 bases matching TRBD2. After removal of 6 bases from V and 0 bases from J, the junction contained 3 bases not matched to a gene. Germline lookup yields CDR1 SNHLY and CDR2 FYNNEI. The length of the CDR3 is 14 residues. The CDR3, as DNA: TGTGCCAGCAGACTAGCGGAATACCAAGAGACCCAGTACTTC. It translates to CASRLAEYQETQYF.

The V gene is TRBV30, the J gene TRBJ1-4, with 8 nucleotides matching TRBD1. Germline V lookup: CDR1 GTSNPN, CDR2 SVGIG (reference sequence). Trimming cost V 6 bases and J 1 base; bases outside gene matches: 4. This CDR3 is 14 amino acids long. Here the CDR3 DNA reads TGTGCCTGCCAGACAGGGGTAACTAATGAAAAACTGTTTTTT. Translated, it gives CACQTGVTNEKLFF.

This clone was seen once. The chain combines TRBV19 with TRBJ1-4; D is unclear. Trimming shortened V by 5 bases and J by 3 bases, and 10 bases separated the two germline ends. The CDR3 has 14 residues. The germline gives CDR1 LNHDA, CDR2 SQIVND (reference sequence). CDR3 region: CASSWGPSNEKLFF. DNA for the CDR3: TGTGCCAGTAGTTGGGGTCCCTCTAATGAAAAACTGTTTTTT.

The chain couples TRBV9 to TRBJ2-7; possibly TRBD1 for D (5 bases). Trimming took 0 bases from V and 5 from J, leaving 12 bases between them. Germline CDR1 SGDLS, CDR2 YYNGEE. The CDR3 length is 14 residues. DNA for the CDR3: TGTGCCAGCAGCGTAGGAAGCAGGGTCAACGAGCAGTACTTC. This gives the protein CASSVGSRVNEQYF.

The genes are TRBV27 and TRBJ2-5; D is tentatively TRBD1 or TRBD2 (5 bases each). The CDR3 is made up of 15 amino acids. V lost 5 bases and J lost 4, with 17 bases in between. CDR1 is MNHEY, CDR2 SMNVEV, per germline (reference sequence). The CDR3 reads CASSQGVGGTETQYF. CDR3 nucleotide sequence: TGTGCCAGCAGTCAGGGAGTTGGGGGTACAGAGACCCAGTACTTC.

The chain recombines TRBV30 with TRBJ1-5, with 9 bases aligning to TRBD1. Germline loops: CDR1 GTSNPN, CDR2 SVGIG (reference sequence). V trimming: 5 bases; J trimming: 4 bases; junction bases outside the gene matches: 6. The CDR3 length is 14 residues. The CDR3 nucleotides are TGTGCCTGGTCTACCGGGACAGGGAATCAGCCCCAGCATTTT. Translated, it gives CAWSTGTGNQPQHF.

This rearrangement joins TRBV2 to TRBJ2-7; the D gene is possibly TRBD1 (6 bases). The CDR3 is made up of 13 amino acids. V was shortened by 5 bases and J by 2 bases, with 10 bases between the two germline ends. Germline V lookup: CDR1 SNHLY, CDR2 FYNNEI. The CDR3 nucleotides are TGTGCCAGCAGTTTAGGACAGACCTACGAGCAGTACTTC. This translates into CASSLGQTYEQYF.

J is TRBJ2-7 and V is TRBV6-1, with D uncertain. The V gene lost 1 base and the J gene lost 3 bases, with 13 bases spanning the gap. This CDR3 comprises 15 residues. The V gene's germline CDR1 is MNHNS and CDR2 SASEGT. The CDR3 sequence: CASSEGAVLFYEQYF. The CDR3 DNA follows: TGTGCCAGCAGTGAAGGGGCCGTTCTGTTCTACGAGCAGTACTTC.

The chain has TRBV7-2 and TRBJ1-3; D unresolved. From germline, CDR1 is SGHTA and CDR2 FQGNSA. The ends were cut back, 3 bases at V and 0 bases at J, with 6 bases in the middle. The CDR3 extends over 14 amino acids. CDR3 region: CASSFSYSGNTIYF. The CDR3 DNA reads TGTGCCAGCAGCTTTTCTTACTCTGGAAACACCATATATTTT.

This clone turned up a few times. The rearrangement joins TRBV30 to TRBJ2-7; D ambiguous. The germline gives CDR1 GTSNPN, CDR2 SVGIG (reference sequence). V shed 4 bases and J shed 2 bases, with 15 bases lying between them. The CDR3 contains 14 residues. CDR3 nucleotide sequence: TGTGCCTGGACCCCCATTAGTAAGACCTACGAGCAGTACTTC. It yields the protein CAWTPISKTYEQYF.

The V gene is TRBV6-5, the J gene TRBJ1-6, with TRBD1 identical over 8 bases. Germline lookup yields CDR1 MNHEY and CDR2 SVGAGI. There are 13 residues in the CDR3. V shed 9 bases and J 7 bases; nucleotides not matched to a gene: 5. The CDR3 protein is CASTDRVNSPLHF. CDR3 in DNA: TGTGCCAGTACGGACAGGGTCAATTCACCCCTCCACTTT.

V gene TRBV28 combines with J gene TRBJ1-1; unclear D gene. The germline CDR1 and CDR2 sequences are MDHEN and SYDVKM. Trimming pared 6 bases from V and 2 bases from J, leaving 10 bases between. CDR3 length equals 13 residues. CDR3 bases: TGTGCCAGCAGCCCTGGGTCTAACACTGAAGCTTTCTTT. Amino acid sequence: CASSPGSNTEAFF.

The chain uses TRBV14 and TRBJ1-2, with 7 nucleotides matching TRBD1. This CDR3 region has 18 residues. Trimming at V came to 0 bases and at J to 4 bases, leaving 14 bases not matched to a gene. The germline CDR1 and CDR2 sequences are SGHDN and FVKESK. The chain's CDR3 is CASSQERGGGPPIYGYTF. In nucleotides, the CDR3 is TGTGCCAGCAGCCAAGAACGGGGAGGGGGCCCACCTATCTATGGCTACACCTTC.

This chain connects TRBV14 to TRBJ1-5, with TRBD1 as a possible D gene (5 bases). Germline CDR1 reads SGHDN; CDR2 reads FVKESK. This CDR3 comprises 15 residues. Deletions cut 1 base from V and 7 bases from J, with 14 bases between. The CDR3 reads CASSQGGDGRQPQHF. CDR3 in DNA: TGTGCCAGCAGCCAAGGAGGGGACGGAAGGCAGCCCCAGCATTTT.

The rearrangement uses TRBV28 and TRBJ2-7, with D perhaps matching TRBD2 (6 bases). The V and J ends lost 7 bases and 1 base respectively, with 17 bases between them. The germline CDR1 and CDR2 sequences are MDHEN and SYDVKM. The CDR3 length is 15 residues. The CDR3 nucleotides read TGTGCCAGCATGATGGCGGGGACGGGTTCCTACGAGCAGTACTTC. It specifies CASMMAGTGSYEQYF.

J is TRBJ1-3 and V is TRBV6-1; the match to TRBD1 covers 12 bases. The germline V gene has CDR1 MNHNS and CDR2 SASEGT. The CDR3 runs to 16 residues. The junction had 4 bases not matched to a gene; V was cut back by 4 bases and J by 3 bases. CDR3 sequence reads: CASSVGQGARGNTIYF. In DNA, the CDR3 is TGTGCCAGCAGTGTGGGACAGGGGGCGCGTGGAAACACCATATATTTT.

The V call is TRBV6-1, the J call TRBJ1-5; D remains unclear. Germline loops: CDR1 MNHNS, CDR2 SASEGT. CDR3 length: 18 residues. V gave up 4 bases and J gave up 9 bases, with 28 bases separating them. The CDR3 here is CASSVRSLSAGDKWPQHF. DNA for the CDR3: TGTGCCAGCAGTGTCCGATCTCTCAGCGCGGGCGACAAATGGCCCCAGCATTTT.

The chain has TRBV9 and TRBJ1-1; TRBD1 might be the D (5 bases). V lost 4 bases to trimming and J lost 3 bases, with 10 bases between them. The CDR3 contains 13 residues. The germline CDR1 and CDR2 sequences are SGDLS and YYNGEE. The CDR3 is CASSYGTYTEAFF. The CDR3 region has the DNA TGTGCCAGCAGCTACGGGACCTACACTGAAGCTTTCTTT.

This chain links TRBV25-1 with TRBJ1-2, with unresolved D. Germline-derived CDR1 and CDR2 are MGHDK and SYGVNS. The CDR3 extends over 11 amino acids. V was clipped by 4 bases and J by 9 bases, with 9 bases between them. In DNA form, the CDR3 reads TGTGCCAGCAGTGTGGCAGCTAGCTACACCTTC. Protein: CASSVAASYTF.

The chain is built from TRBV6-1 and TRBJ2-7; D is uncertain. CDR3 length: 13 residues. Trimming cost V 7 bases and J 3 bases, with 13 bases left between them. Germline V gene sequence: CDR1 MNHNS, CDR2 SASEGT. The CDR3, as DNA: TGTGCCAGCACCATAAACCCACACTACGAGCAGTACTTC. The encoded protein is CASTINPHYEQYF.

The chain joins TRBV19 to TRBJ1-2; D is unresolved. Germline V gene sequence: CDR1 LNHDA, CDR2 SQIVND (reference sequence). The CDR3 runs 12 residues. Trimming removed 10 bases at V and 8 bases at J, with 17 bases between. The chain's CDR3 is CATRPELGGYTF. The CDR3 DNA is TGTGCCACCCGACCGGAGCTCGGGGGCTACACCTTC.

This clone has more than one count but fewer than ten. This chain connects TRBV15 to TRBJ2-2, with D maybe TRBD2 (6 bases). This CDR3 region has 15 residues. V was clipped by 5 bases and J by 2 bases, with 12 bases between them. Germline V gene sequence: CDR1 LNHNV, CDR2 YYDKDF (reference sequence). The CDR3 DNA is TGTGCCACCAGCCGGGAGAGATTTAACACCGGGGAGCTGTTTTTT. The encoded protein is CATSRERFNTGELFF.

The J gene is TRBJ2-2, the V gene TRBV29-1; the match to TRBD1 covers 9 bases. Germline lookup yields CDR1 SQVTM and CDR2 ANQGSEA. The CDR3 consists of 15 residues. The junction had 7 bases not matched to a gene; V was cut back by 4 bases and J by 4 bases. The DNA for the CDR3 is TGCAGCGTTGGGAAACAGGGGGCGCCCACCGGGGAGCTGTTTTTT. It translates to CSVGKQGAPTGELFF.

The rearrangement joins TRBV27 to TRBJ1-1, with 7 bases fitting TRBD1. Trimming removed 5 bases from V and 4 bases from J; junction bases left unmatched: 7. Germline V lookup: CDR1 MNHEY, CDR2 SMNVEV (reference sequence). This CDR3 is 14 amino acids long. The CDR3 coding sequence is TGTGCCAGCAGTGCCCCAGGGGGAGGCACTGAAGCTTTCTTT. Amino acid sequence: CASSAPGGGTEAFF.

The chain recombines TRBV6-1 with TRBJ2-5; D is uncertain. Trimming took 3 bases from V and 5 from J, leaving 13 bases between them. The CDR3 has 14 amino acids. Germline lookup yields CDR1 MNHNS and CDR2 SASEGT. The CDR3 DNA follows: TGTGCCAGCAGTGATCGGGCGACATCGGAGACCCAGTACTTC. Encoded protein: CASSDRATSETQYF.